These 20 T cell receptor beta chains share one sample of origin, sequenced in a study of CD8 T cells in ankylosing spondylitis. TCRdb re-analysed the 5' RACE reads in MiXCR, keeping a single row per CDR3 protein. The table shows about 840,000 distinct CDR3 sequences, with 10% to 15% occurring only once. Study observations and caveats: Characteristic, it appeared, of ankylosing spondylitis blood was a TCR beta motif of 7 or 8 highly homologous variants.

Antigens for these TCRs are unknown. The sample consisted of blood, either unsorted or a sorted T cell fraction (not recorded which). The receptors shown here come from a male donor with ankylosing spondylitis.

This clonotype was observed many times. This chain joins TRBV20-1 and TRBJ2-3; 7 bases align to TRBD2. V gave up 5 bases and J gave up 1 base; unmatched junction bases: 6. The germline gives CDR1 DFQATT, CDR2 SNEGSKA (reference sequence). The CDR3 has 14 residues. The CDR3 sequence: CSAWTSGGTDTQYF. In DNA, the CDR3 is TGCAGTGCTTGGACTAGTGGGGGCACAGATACGCAGTATTTT.

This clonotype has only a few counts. The CDR3 spells CASSLSPLYTQYF. CDR3 coding DNA: TGTGCCAGCAGCCTCTCCCCCCTGTATACGCAGTATTTT. The genes are TRBV7-2 and TRBJ2-3; D unresolved. CDR1 SGHTA and CDR2 FQGNSA come from the germline V gene. V was cut by 5 bases and J by 7 bases, with 13 bases left in between. CDR3 length: 13 residues.

The CDR3 DNA reads as TGTGCCAGCAGCTCGAGGCCGGGACTAGCGGGAATAGATACGCAGTATTTT. It is translated as CASSSRPGLAGIDTQYF. The chain couples TRBV7-9 to TRBJ2-3; TRBD2 aligns across 13 bases. Trimming took 4 bases from V and 5 from J; bases not matched to a gene: 9. The germline gives CDR1 SEHNR, CDR2 FQNEAQ (reference sequence). The CDR3 has 17 amino acids.

Here the CDR3 DNA reads TGTGCCAGTAGCGCCACAGGGATTGGCTACACCTTC. This encodes CASSATGIGYTF. The chain combines TRBV19 with TRBJ1-2; TRBD1 might be the D (6 bases). V was trimmed by 6 bases and J by 7 bases, leaving 12 bases between them. The CDR3 covers 12 residues. CDR1 and CDR2 from the germline V gene are LNHDA and SQIVND (reference sequence).

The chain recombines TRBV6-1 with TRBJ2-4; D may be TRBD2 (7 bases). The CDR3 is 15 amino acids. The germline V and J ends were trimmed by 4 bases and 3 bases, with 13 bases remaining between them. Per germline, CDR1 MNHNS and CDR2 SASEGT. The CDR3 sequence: CASSGGGAGKNIQYF. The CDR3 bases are TGTGCCAGCAGTGGCGGGGGCGCTGGCAAAAACATTCAGTACTTC.

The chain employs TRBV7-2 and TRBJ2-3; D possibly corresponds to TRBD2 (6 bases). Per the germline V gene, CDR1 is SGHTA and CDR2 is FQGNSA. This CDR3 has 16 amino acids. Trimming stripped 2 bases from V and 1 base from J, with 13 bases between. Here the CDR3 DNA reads TGTGCCAGCAGCTTACACGCGCGGAGGGGCACAGATACGCAGTATTTT. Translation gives CASSLHARRGTDTQYF.

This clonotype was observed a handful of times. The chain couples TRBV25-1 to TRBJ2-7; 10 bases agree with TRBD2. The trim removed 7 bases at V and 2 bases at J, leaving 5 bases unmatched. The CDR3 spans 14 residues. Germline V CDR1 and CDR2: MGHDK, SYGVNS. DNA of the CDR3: TGTGCCAGCACCTTAGCGGGAGGAGCCTACGAGCAGTACTTC. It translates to CASTLAGGAYEQYF.

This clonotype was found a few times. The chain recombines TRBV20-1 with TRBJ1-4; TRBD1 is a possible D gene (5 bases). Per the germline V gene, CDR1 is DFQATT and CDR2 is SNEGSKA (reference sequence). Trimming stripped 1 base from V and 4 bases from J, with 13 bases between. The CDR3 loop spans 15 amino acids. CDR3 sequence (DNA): TGCAGTGCTAGAGCAGGCAGGGCCCTTAATGAAAAACTGTTTTTT. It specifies CSARAGRALNEKLFF.

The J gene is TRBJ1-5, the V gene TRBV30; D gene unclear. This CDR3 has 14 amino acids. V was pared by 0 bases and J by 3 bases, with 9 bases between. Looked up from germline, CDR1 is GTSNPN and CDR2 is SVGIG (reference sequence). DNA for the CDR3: TGTGCCTGGAGTGTCCCGGAGTACAATCAGCCCCAGCATTTT. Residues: CAWSVPEYNQPQHF.

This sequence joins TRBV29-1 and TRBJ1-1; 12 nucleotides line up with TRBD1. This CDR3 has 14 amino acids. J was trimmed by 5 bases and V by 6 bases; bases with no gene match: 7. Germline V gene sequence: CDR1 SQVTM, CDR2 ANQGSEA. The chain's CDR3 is CSVGTGGAGTEAFF. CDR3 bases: TGCAGCGTCGGGACAGGGGGCGCGGGGACTGAAGCTTTCTTT.

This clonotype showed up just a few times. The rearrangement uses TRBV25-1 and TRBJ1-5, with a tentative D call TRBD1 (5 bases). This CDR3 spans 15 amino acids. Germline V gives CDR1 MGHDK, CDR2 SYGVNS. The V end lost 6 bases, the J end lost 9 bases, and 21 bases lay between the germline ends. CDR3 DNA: TGTGCCAGCAGCACCGGGACGTCGGGTTTGATGCCCCAGCATTTT. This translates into CASSTGTSGLMPQHF.

Here the CDR3 DNA reads TGTGCCAGCAGCCCCGGGACGACGGGTGACTACGAGCAGTACTTC. Protein product: CASSPGTTGDYEQYF. The J gene is TRBJ2-7, the V gene TRBV5-4; either TRBD1 or TRBD2 may fit D (5 bases each). Trimming took 4 bases from V and 3 from J, leaving 17 bases between them. CDR3 length: 15 residues. Germline V CDR1 and CDR2: SGHNT, YYREEE (reference sequence). Supplemented by reference TRBV5-4 and TRBJ2-7, the full variable domain reads ETGVTQSPTHLIKTRGQQVTLRCSSQSGHNTVSWYQQALGQGPQFIFQYYREEENGRGNFPPRFSGLQFPNYSSELNVNALELDDSALYLCASSPGTTGDYEQYFGPGTRLTVT.

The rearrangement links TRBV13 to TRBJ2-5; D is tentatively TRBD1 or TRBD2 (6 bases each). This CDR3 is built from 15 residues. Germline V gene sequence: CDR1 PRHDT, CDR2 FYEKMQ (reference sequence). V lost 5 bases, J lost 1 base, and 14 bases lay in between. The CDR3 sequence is CASSPDRGPQETQYF. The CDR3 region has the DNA TGTGCCAGCAGCCCAGACCGGGGGCCCCAAGAGACCCAGTACTTC.

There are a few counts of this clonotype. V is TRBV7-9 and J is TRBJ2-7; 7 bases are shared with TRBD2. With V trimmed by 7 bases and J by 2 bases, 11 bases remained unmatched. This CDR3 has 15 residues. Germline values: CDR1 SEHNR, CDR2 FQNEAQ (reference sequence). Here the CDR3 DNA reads TGTGCCAGCACCCCGGGCCGGGCGGGGGCCTACGAGCAGTACTTC. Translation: CASTPGRAGAYEQYF.

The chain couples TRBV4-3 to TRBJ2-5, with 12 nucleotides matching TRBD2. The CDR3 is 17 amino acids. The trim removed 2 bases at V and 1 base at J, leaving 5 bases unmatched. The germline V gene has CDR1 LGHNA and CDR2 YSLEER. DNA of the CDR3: TGCGCCAGCAGCCAAAGATGGGGACTAGCGGGCCAAGAGACCCAGTACTTC. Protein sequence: CASSQRWGLAGQETQYF.

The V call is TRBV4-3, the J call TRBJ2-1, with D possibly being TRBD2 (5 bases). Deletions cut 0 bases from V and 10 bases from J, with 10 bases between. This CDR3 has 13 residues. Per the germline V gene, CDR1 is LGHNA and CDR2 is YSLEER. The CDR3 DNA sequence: TGCGCCAGCAGCCAAGATGGGGAGCGAGAGCAGTTCTTC. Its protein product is CASSQDGEREQFF.

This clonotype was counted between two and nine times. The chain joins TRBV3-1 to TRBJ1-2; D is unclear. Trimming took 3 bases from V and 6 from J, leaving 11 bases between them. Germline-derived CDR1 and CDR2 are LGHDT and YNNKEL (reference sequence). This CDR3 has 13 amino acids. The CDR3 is CASSHFGSHGYTF. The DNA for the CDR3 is TGTGCCAGCAGCCACTTCGGGTCCCATGGCTACACCTTC.

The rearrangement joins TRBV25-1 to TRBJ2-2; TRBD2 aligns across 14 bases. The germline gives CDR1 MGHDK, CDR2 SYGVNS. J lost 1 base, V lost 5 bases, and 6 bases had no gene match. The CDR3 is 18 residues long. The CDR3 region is CASSQTSGRAGNTGELFF. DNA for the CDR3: TGTGCCAGCAGTCAGACTAGCGGGAGGGCCGGGAACACCGGGGAGCTGTTTTTT.

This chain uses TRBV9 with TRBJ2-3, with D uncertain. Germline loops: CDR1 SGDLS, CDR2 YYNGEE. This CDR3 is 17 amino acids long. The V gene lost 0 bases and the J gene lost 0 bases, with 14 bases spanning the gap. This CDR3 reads CASSVVDRVESTDTQYF. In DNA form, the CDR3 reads TGTGCCAGCAGCGTAGTCGACCGGGTTGAAAGCACAGATACGCAGTATTTT.

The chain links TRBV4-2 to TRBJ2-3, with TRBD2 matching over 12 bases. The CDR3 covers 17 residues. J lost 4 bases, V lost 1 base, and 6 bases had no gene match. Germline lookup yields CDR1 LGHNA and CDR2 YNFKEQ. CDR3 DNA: TGTGCCAGCAGCCAAGTTGTACTAGCGGGAGGTGCAGATACGCAGTATTTT. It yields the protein CASSQVVLAGGADTQYF.